This T cell receptor beta chain was recorded in a study of cytomegalovirus exposure and HLA in healthy donors. Across the whole study: Researchers found that just over 80% of 350 to 500 genotyped donors fell within the Caucasian-associated ancestry cluster. Findings and caveats of the study: There were some V segments, including TRBV6-2 and TRBV6-3, excluded as indistinguishable. Later analysis revealed greater clonal expansion in HLA-associated TCR beta chains than in equally common others.

The ends were cut back, 4 bases at V and 4 bases at J, with 14 bases in the middle. Germline CDR1 and CDR2: SGHNT and YYREEE (reference sequence). CDR3 length: 14 amino acids. 13 Jbeta primers and 60 Vbeta primers were used for the PCR. Measured with immunoSEQ multiplex PCR; TCRdb has only the in-frame clones, and not every one. This repertoire shows some 150,000 clones, roughly 87% found once; its top ten account for 0.65% to 0.9%. With respect to this clone: Its antigen is not identified.

Sequences were obtained from PBMCs. The receptor was derived from a woman aged 25 to 39 in good health and CMV-seronegative. The rearrangement links TRBV5-4 to TRBJ1-1, with a possible D match to TRBD1 (5 bases). The CDR3 region is CASSPTRQSTEAFF. CDR3 in DNA: TGTGCCAGCAGCCCGACTAGACAGTCCACTGAAGCTTTCTTT.